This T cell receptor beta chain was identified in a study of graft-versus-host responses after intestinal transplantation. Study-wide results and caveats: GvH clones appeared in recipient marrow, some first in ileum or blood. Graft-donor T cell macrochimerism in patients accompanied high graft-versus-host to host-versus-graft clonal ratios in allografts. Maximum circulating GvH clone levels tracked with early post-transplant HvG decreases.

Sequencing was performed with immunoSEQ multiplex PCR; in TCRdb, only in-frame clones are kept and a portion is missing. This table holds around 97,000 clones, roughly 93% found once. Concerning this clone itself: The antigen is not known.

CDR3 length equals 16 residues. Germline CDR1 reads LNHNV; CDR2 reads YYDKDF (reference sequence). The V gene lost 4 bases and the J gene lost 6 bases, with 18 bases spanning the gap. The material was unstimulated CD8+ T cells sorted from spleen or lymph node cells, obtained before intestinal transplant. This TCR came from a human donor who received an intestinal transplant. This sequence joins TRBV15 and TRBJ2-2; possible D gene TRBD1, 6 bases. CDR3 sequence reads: CATSTGESFVAGELFF. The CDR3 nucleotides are TGTGCCACCAGCACAGGGGAGTCATTCGTGGCCGGGGAGCTGTTTTTT. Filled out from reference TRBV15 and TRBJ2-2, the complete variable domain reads DAMVIQNPRYQVTQFGKPVTLSCSQTLNHNVMYWYQQKSSQAPKLLFHYYDKDFNNEADTPDNFQSRRPNTSFCFLDIRSPGLGDTAMYLCATSTGESFVAGELFFGEGSRLTVL.